These 9 T cell receptor beta chains share one sample of origin, sequenced in a study of brain T cells in children with intractable seizures. Profiled with immunoSEQ multiplex PCR; TCRdb holds only in-frame clones, not every one. The sample includes fewer than 80,000 clones, about 96% of them seen just once. The source was peripheral blood, collected at surgery. The source of these receptors is a boy under two years old with focal cortical dysplasia and intractable seizures.

The chain recombines TRBV7-6 with TRBJ1-2, with TRBD1 matching 8 bases. V shed 4 bases and J 6 bases; nucleotides not matched to a gene: 7. The CDR3 has 14 residues. In germline, CDR1 is SGHVS, CDR2 FNYEAQ. The CDR3 DNA sequence: TGTGCCAGCAGCTCCACGGACAGGGTGGATGGCTACACCTTC. Translating gives CASSSTDRVDGYTF.

The chain employs TRBV19 and TRBJ2-5; D call uncertain. The CDR3 contains 21 residues. Deletions cut 3 bases from V and 1 base from J, with 30 bases between. Germline V gene sequence: CDR1 LNHDA, CDR2 SQIVND (reference sequence). CDR3 residues: CASSIPDRTPSHQLTQETQYF. CDR3 DNA: TGTGCCAGTAGTATTCCGGACCGGACGCCATCCCACCAGTTGACCCAAGAGACCCAGTACTTC.

The chain links TRBV5-4 to TRBJ2-4; tentative D call: TRBD2 (7 bases). V was shortened by 0 bases and J by 4 bases, with 14 bases between the two germline ends. The CDR3 contains 16 residues. CDR1 and CDR2 from the germline V gene are SGHNT and YYREEE (reference sequence). CDR3 amino acids: CASSLGEGQPKNIQYF. Written as DNA, the CDR3 is TGTGCCAGCAGCTTGGGGGAGGGACAACCGAAAAACATTCAGTACTTC.

The gene calls are TRBV10-3 and TRBJ2-1, with a possible D match to TRBD2 (6 bases). Germline V gene sequence: CDR1 ENHRY, CDR2 SYGVKD. CDR3 length equals 17 residues. V was cut by 0 bases and J by 10 bases, with 22 bases left in between. The CDR3 DNA sequence: TGTGCCATCAGTGAGTCTGGGAGGCCCCGGGGCATAATCGAGCAGTTCTTC. This translates into CAISESGRPRGIIEQFF.

The chain links TRBV7-2 to TRBJ2-3; possibly TRBD1 or TRBD2 for D (5 bases each). The CDR3 runs to 16 residues. The V and J ends lost 4 bases and 4 bases respectively, with 18 bases between them. Germline V gene data show CDR1 as SGHTA and CDR2 as FQGNSA. CDR3 DNA sequence: TGTGCCAGCAGCTCGCGGTGGGGGAAGGGCGCAGATACGCAGTATTTT. It is translated as CASSSRWGKGADTQYF.

This rearrangement joins TRBV18 to TRBJ2-6; the D gene could be TRBD1 or TRBD2 (5 bases each). V was shortened by 1 base and J by 2 bases, with 21 bases between the two germline ends. Germline V gives CDR1 KGHSH, CDR2 LQKENI. The CDR3 contains 20 residues. The CDR3 DNA reads TGTGCCAGCTCACCACTAGGTTTCATCCGGGTGGGACCTGGGGCCAACGTCCTGACTTTC. It is translated as CASSPLGFIRVGPGANVLTF.

The gene calls are TRBV19 and TRBJ2-1, with TRBD2 matching over 12 bases. Germline V gene sequence: CDR1 LNHDA, CDR2 SQIVND (reference sequence). This CDR3 has 15 residues. J was trimmed by 4 bases and V by 4 bases; bases with no gene match: 2. CDR3 protein: CASSTGTSGYNEQFF. The CDR3 nucleotides are TGTGCCAGTAGTACCGGGACTAGCGGGTACAATGAGCAGTTCTTC. The full variable domain, in which reference TRBV19 and TRBJ2-1 provide the parts outside the CDR3, is DGGITQSPKYLFRKEGQNVTLSCEQNLNHDAMYWYRQDPGQGLRLIYYSQIVNDFQKGDIAEGYSVSREKKESFPLTVTSAQKNPTAFYLCASSTGTSGYNEQFFGPGTRLTVL.

The chain links TRBV3-1 (or the pseudogene TRBV3-2) to TRBJ2-1; 15 bases are a match to TRBD2. Germline values: CDR1 LGHDT, CDR2 YNNKEL (reference sequence). CDR3 length equals 21 residues. V gave up 5 bases and J gave up 1 base; unmatched junction bases: 15. In nucleotides, the CDR3 is TGTGCCAGCAGCTTAATATCATCGGGACTAGCGGGGGGTGCGTCCTACAATGAGCAGTTCTTC. Residues: CASSLISSGLAGGASYNEQFF.

The chain uses TRBV19 and TRBJ2-3; perhaps D is TRBD1 or TRBD2 (7 bases each). Germline-derived CDR1 and CDR2 are LNHDA and SQIVND (reference sequence). V was pared by 5 bases and J by 3 bases, with 15 bases between. This CDR3 has 15 amino acids. The chain's CDR3 is CASSHTRGGTDTQYF. CDR3 DNA sequence: TGTGCCAGTAGTCATACCAGGGGGGGAACAGATACGCAGTATTTT.